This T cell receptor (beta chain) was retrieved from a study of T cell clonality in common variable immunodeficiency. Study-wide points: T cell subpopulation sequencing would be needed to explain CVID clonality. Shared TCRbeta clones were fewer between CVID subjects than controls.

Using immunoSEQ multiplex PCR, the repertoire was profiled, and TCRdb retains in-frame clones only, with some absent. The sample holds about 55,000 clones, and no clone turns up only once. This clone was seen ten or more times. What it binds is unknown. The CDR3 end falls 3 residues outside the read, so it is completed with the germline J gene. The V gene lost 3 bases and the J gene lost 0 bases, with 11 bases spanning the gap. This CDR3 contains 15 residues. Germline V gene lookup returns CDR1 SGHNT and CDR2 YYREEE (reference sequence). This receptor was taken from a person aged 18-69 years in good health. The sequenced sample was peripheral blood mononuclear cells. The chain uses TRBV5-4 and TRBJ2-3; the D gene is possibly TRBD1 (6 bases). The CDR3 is CASSYRTASTDTQYF. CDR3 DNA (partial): TGTGCCAGCAGCTACCGGACAGCTAGCACAGATACG.